The 12 T cell receptor beta chains below all came from one sample that was sequenced in a study of Ad26.COV2.S vaccination and SARS-CoV-2 variants. Clones were read by immunoSEQ multiplex PCR, and TCRdb kept only the in-frame ones, dropping some. The sample shows roughly 400,000 clones, 92% of them seen only once. Treatment noted: some 19 received Ad26.COV2.S at low or high dose, single or two shots; about five received placebo; per-sample allocation not given. Following the first vaccine or placebo injection, samples were taken on day 63. The sample here was peripheral blood, taken in a trial of Ad26.COV2.S vaccine versus placebo. The source of these receptors is a person aged 18-60 years who received the Ad26.COV2.S COVID-19 vaccine or a placebo.

A note on this clone: The sample holds other DNA sequences that translate to the same CDR3. The chain carries TRBV18 and TRBJ2-5, with D tentatively TRBD1 (5 bases). V was cut by 6 bases and J by 1 base, with 9 bases left in between. CDR1 KGHSH and CDR2 LQKENI come from the germline V gene. This CDR3 contains 13 residues. CDR3 residues: CASSQGFQETQYF. The CDR3 DNA follows: TGTGCCAGCTCCCAGGGCTTCCAAGAGACCCAGTACTTC.

Concerning this clone itself: Other DNA sequences in the sample encode the same CDR3. This chain uses TRBV4-3 with TRBJ1-4; tentative D call: TRBD1 (6 bases). Per the germline V gene, CDR1 is LGHNA and CDR2 is YSLEER. The CDR3 runs to 13 residues. V lost 0 bases and J 8 bases, leaving 7 bases between the germline ends. For the CDR3, the DNA is TGCGCCAGCAGCCAAGATAGGGGGGAAAAACTGTTTTTT. Translating gives CASSQDRGEKLFF.

The chain couples TRBV19 to TRBJ2-1; no clear D. Trimming took 8 bases from V and 0 from J, leaving 8 bases between them. The germline CDR1 and CDR2 sequences are LNHDA and SQIVND (reference sequence). This CDR3 has 13 residues. The CDR3 spells CASGVSSYNEQFF. CDR3 DNA sequence: TGTGCCAGTGGAGTGAGCTCCTACAATGAGCAGTTCTTC.

The V gene is TRBV6-2 or TRBV6-3, the J gene TRBJ1-1; unclear D gene. The V end was cut by 2 bases, the J end by 8 bases, with 9 bases between. Looked up from germline, CDR1 is MNHEY and CDR2 is SVGEGT. The CDR3 totals 12 residues. This chain's CDR3 is CASSYGSGEAFF. Here the CDR3 DNA reads TGTGCCAGCAGTTACGGGTCGGGGGAAGCTTTCTTT.

The rearrangement links TRBV4-3 to TRBJ1-1, with no clear D. Germline assignment: CDR1 LGHNA and CDR2 YSLEER. The CDR3 consists of 15 residues. V dropped 0 bases and J dropped 1 base, with 9 bases sitting between them. The CDR3 coding sequence is TGCGCCAGCAGCCAAGATCTAGCCAGGAACACTGAAGCTTTCTTT. As protein: CASSQDLARNTEAFF.

The rearrangement joins TRBV7-2 to TRBJ2-3; D perhaps matches TRBD2 (5 bases). Germline V gene lookup returns CDR1 SGHTA and CDR2 FQGNSA. This CDR3 comprises 13 residues. Trimming left V 5 bases short and J 8 bases short, with 14 bases between. In DNA, the CDR3 is TGTGCCAGCAGCCGGCTAGGGAGCGGTACGCAGTATTTT. Translating gives CASSRLGSGTQYF. The variable domain in full, completed from reference TRBV7-2 and TRBJ2-3, reads GAGVSQSPSNKVTEKGKDVELRCDPISGHTALYWYRQSLGQGLEFLIYFQGNSAPDKSGLPSDRFSAERTGGSVSTLTIQRTQQEDSAVYLCASSRLGSGTQYFGPGTRLTVL.

This clone showed up just once. V is TRBV27 and J is TRBJ2-7; TRBD2 matches 9 bases. V shed 1 base and J 6 bases; nucleotides not matched to a gene: 4. Germline-derived CDR1 and CDR2 are MNHEY and SMNVEV (reference sequence). The CDR3 contains 14 residues. The chain's CDR3 is CASSLWASGVEQYF. In DNA, the CDR3 is TGTGCCAGCAGTTTATGGGCTAGCGGGGTCGAGCAGTACTTC.

The chain carries TRBV5-1 and TRBJ2-2, with 10 nucleotides matching TRBD2. CDR1 and CDR2 from the germline V gene are SGHRS and YFSETQ. The ends lost 4 bases at V and 1 base at J; junction bases unmatched: 7. The length of the CDR3 is 17 residues. The DNA of the CDR3 is TGCGCCAGCAGCCCCCGAGCGGGGGGGTTGAACACCGGGGAGCTGTTTTTT. Encoded protein: CASSPRAGGLNTGELFF.

The J gene is TRBJ1-2, the V gene TRBV6-2 or TRBV6-3, with TRBD1 identical over 7 bases. This CDR3 spans 13 amino acids. The J segment lost 7 bases and the V segment lost 1 base, leaving 3 bases of the junction unmatched. The germline V gene encodes CDR1 MNHEY and CDR2 SVGEGT. The CDR3 DNA reads as TGTGCCAGCAGTTACTTTAACAGGGGTGGCTACACCTTC. As protein: CASSYFNRGGYTF.

V gene TRBV7-9 combines with J gene TRBJ2-5; TRBD1 might be the D (6 bases). Trimming removed 5 bases at V and 2 bases at J, with 18 bases between. Germline V gene sequence: CDR1 SEHNR, CDR2 FQNEAQ (reference sequence). This CDR3 spans 16 amino acids. The CDR3 sequence is CASSPPTGQVQETQYF. The CDR3 DNA reads as TGTGCCAGCAGCCCCCCCACAGGGCAGGTACAAGAGACCCAGTACTTC. The whole variable domain, filled in from reference TRBV7-9 and TRBJ2-5, reads DTGVSQNPRHKITKRGQNVTFRCDPISEHNRLYWYRQTLGQGPEFLTYFQNEAQLEKSRLLSDRFSAERPKGSFSTLEIQRTEQGDSAMYLCASSPPTGQVQETQYFGPGTRLLVL.

This chain connects TRBV6-5 to TRBJ1-2; 10 nucleotides line up with TRBD1. The CDR3 runs 14 residues. V dropped 4 bases and J dropped 8; count of bases not matched to a gene: 7. From germline, CDR1 is MNHEY and CDR2 SVGAGI. CDR3 residues: CASSSWDRGKGYTF. The CDR3 DNA is TGTGCCAGCAGTTCCTGGGACAGGGGTAAAGGCTACACCTTC.

The rearrangement links TRBV19 to TRBJ2-7, with 9 bases aligning to TRBD1. The length of the CDR3 is 13 residues. J gave up 3 bases and V 9 bases, and 6 bases lay outside the gene matches. Germline lookup yields CDR1 LNHDA and CDR2 SQIVND (reference sequence). CDR3 in amino acids: CASKGQGNYEQYF. The CDR3 DNA sequence: TGTGCCAGCAAGGGACAGGGAAACTACGAGCAGTACTTC.